These T cell receptor beta chains were read from a single sample in a study of patients and donors after allogeneic stem cell transplantation. Each CDR3 protein gets one entry after TCRdb re-called the RT-PCR reads with MiXCR. The table lists roughly 960,000 distinct CDR3 sequences, approximately 19% of them singletons. The sample comprised blood, either unsorted or a sorted T cell fraction (not recorded which). The receptors come from a human donor who was either an allogeneic HSCT recipient or a stem cell or donor lymphocyte infusion donor (not recorded which). It is not recorded whose cells these are; they may come from a transplant donor. Each CDR3 is given with its conserved first and last residue. Fields, in order: V gene, clone size, CDR3 protein. Some rows have no size entry. The others give once, few or many, or a class for an expanded clone.

>TRBV5-1|-
CASSRRLAGVNEQFF
>TRBV5-1|few
CASSWRAGAAYEQYF
>TRBV4-2|-
CASSRETHPGQPQHF
>TRBV24-1|-
CATSDSNRRYGYTF
>TRBV20-1|few
CSATFYRELFTDTQYF
>TRBV12-3/TRBV12-4|few
CASSAREGLSYNEQFF
>TRBV7-3|few
CASSLYISWGAITEAFF
>TRBV20-1|few
CSARDQTGGFNEQFF
>TRBV20-1|-
CSARDMAETGELFF
>TRBV7-7|few
CASSRDRGVETQYF
>TRBV28|-
CASSFGLGGGYEQYF
>TRBV11-2|-
CASSPRTGIPYNEQFF